This T cell receptor (beta chain) was captured by sequencing in a study of blood T cell repertoires in COVID-19. Across the study: Collection of acute and convalescent COVID-19 samples took place in the United States, Italy and Spain.

Generated by immunoSEQ multiplex PCR, the TCRdb table keeps only in-frame clones and is missing some. In the table there are approximately 94,000 clones, approximately 86% of which are singletons. The germline gives CDR1 SGHRS, CDR2 YFSETQ. This CDR3 has 13 residues. Trimming stripped 4 bases from V and 4 bases from J, with 9 bases between. The origin of this receptor is a man in his forties or fifties with active or convalescent COVID-19. The sample taken for sequencing was peripheral blood. The chain couples TRBV5-1 to TRBJ1-5; D is ambiguous. CDR3 amino acids: CASSGGQNQPQHF. CDR3 coding DNA: TGCGCCAGCAGCGGCGGTCAGAATCAGCCCCAGCATTTT.